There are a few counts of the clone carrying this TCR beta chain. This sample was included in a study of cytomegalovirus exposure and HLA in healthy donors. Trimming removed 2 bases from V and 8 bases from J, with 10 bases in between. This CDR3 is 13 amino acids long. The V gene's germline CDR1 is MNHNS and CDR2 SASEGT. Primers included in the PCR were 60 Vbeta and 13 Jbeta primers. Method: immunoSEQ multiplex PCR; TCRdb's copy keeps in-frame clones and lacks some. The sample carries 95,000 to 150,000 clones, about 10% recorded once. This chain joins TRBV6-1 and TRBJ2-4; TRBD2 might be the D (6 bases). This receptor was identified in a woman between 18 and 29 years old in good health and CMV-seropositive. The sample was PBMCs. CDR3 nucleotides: TGTGCCAGCAGTGAATCGGGGGTGTACATTCAGTACTTC. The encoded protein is CASSESGVYIQYF.